This T cell receptor (beta chain) stems from a study of molecular identifiers for immune sequencing clone quantification. This clonotype was counted between two and nine times. As yet, its antigen is unknown. When naive CD8 T cells were sorted, they were gated as CD8+CD4-CCR7+CD45RA+. Study-level points and caveats: Beyond 20 RNA copies, clones held over 97% of effector molecules, compared with under 1% in naive cells. For highly expanded clones, sizes could be underestimated when identical TCR molecules share a barcode.

Previously described methods and listed TCR primers were used for bulk TCR libraries. Via MiXCR, TCRdb re-called the PCR reads, giving one row per CDR3 protein. Here the sample spans 400,000 to 600,000 distinct CDR3 sequences, about a fifth being singletons. Sequenced: naive CD8+ T cells from blood, with Jurkat cell RNA spiked in. The subset is: FACS-sorted CD8+CD4-CCR7+CD45RA+ naive T cells. The sequence was collected from a human donor in good health. Some libraries in this study had Jurkat cell RNA spiked in.

CDR3 sequence (DNA): TGTGCCAGCAGTTACCGGACTAGCGGGAGCGATTTCTCCTACGAGCAGTACTTC. It specifies CASSYRTSGSDFSYEQYF. The chain links TRBV6-5 to TRBJ2-7; 13 nucleotides line up with TRBD2. V dropped 2 bases and J dropped 0; count of bases not matched to a gene: 7. The CDR3 has 18 amino acids. Per germline, CDR1 MNHEY and CDR2 SVGAGI.